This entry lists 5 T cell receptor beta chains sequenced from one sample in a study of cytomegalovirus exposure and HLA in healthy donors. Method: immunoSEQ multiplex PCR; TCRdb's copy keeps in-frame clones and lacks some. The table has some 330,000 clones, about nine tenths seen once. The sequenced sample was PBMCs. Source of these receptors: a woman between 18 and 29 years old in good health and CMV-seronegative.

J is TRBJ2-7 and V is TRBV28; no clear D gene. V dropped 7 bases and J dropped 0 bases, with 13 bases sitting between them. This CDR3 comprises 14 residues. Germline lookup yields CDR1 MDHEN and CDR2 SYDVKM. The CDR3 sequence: CASNRLTVSYEQYF. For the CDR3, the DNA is TGTGCCAGCAACCGACTGACGGTCTCCTACGAGCAGTACTTC. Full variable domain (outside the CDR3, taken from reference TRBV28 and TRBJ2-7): DVKVTQSSRYLVKRTGEKVFLECVQDMDHENMFWYRQDPGLGLRLIYFSYDVKMKEKGDIPEGYSVSREKKERFSLILESASTNQTSMYLCASNRLTVSYEQYFGPGTRLTVT.

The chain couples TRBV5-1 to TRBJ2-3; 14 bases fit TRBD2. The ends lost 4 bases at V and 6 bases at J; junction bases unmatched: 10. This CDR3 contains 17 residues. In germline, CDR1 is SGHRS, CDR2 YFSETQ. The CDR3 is CASSPEGLAGVSDTQYF. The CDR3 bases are TGCGCCAGCAGCCCCGAGGGACTAGCGGGAGTATCTGATACGCAGTATTTT.

The CDR3 loop is CASSSGGGHQPQHF. In DNA form, the CDR3 reads TGTGCCAGCAGCTCTGGCGGGGGGCATCAGCCCCAGCATTTT. This sequence joins TRBV5-4 and TRBJ1-5; tentative D call: TRBD1 (6 bases). Per germline, CDR1 SGHNT and CDR2 YYREEE (reference sequence). The germline V and J ends were trimmed by 3 bases and 5 bases, with 12 bases remaining between them. The CDR3 runs to 14 residues.

DNA of the CDR3: TGTGCCATCAGTGGAAGCACCGAGCAGTTCTTC. It yields the protein CAISGSTEQFF. The rearrangement uses TRBV10-3 and TRBJ2-1, with D unresolved. Trimming removed 4 bases at V and 10 bases at J, with 8 bases between. The CDR3 has 11 residues. Germline assignment: CDR1 ENHRY and CDR2 SYGVKD.

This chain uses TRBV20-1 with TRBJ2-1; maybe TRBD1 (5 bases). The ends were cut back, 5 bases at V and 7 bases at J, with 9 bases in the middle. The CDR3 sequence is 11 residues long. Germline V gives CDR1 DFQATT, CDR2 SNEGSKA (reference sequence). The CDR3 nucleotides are TGCAGTGCTCTAGGGGTGAATGAGCAGTTCTTC. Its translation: CSALGVNEQFF.